This T cell receptor beta chain is drawn from a study of shared clonotypes between healthy human individuals. Profiled with immunoSEQ multiplex PCR; TCRdb holds only in-frame clones, not every one. The sample records 760,000 or so clones, 95% to 97% being singletons. This CDR3 region has 14 residues. J was trimmed by 5 bases and V by 11 bases; bases with no gene match: 10. The germline CDR1 and CDR2 sequences are SEHNR and FQNEAQ (reference sequence). Naive CD8 isolation took CD45RO-negative cells positively selected for CCR7 and excluded terminally differentiated effector memory CD45RA+ cells. Source material: naive CD8+ T cells sorted from blood. The TCR comes from a man younger than 45 in good health. The chain is built from TRBV7-9 and TRBJ2-2; the match to TRBD1 covers 8 bases. The CDR3 loop is CARDSTGETGELFF. DNA of the CDR3: TGTGCCCGGGATTCGACAGGGGAAACCGGGGAGCTGTTTTTT.